This TCR beta chain was captured by sequencing in a study of blood T cell repertoires in COVID-19. Study background: Researchers got acute and convalescent COVID-19 samples from the United States, Italy and Spain. In each case, the material was cDNA or gDNA derived from T cells, B-cell-depleted T cells, or PBMCs.

This clone was observed a handful of times. Germline values: CDR1 SGHTA, CDR2 FQGNSA. Deletions cut 0 bases from V and 4 bases from J, with 18 bases between. This CDR3 spans 17 amino acids. Original handling: Researchers report that nucleated cell counts were estimated from reference gene primer amplification. The repertoire was sequenced with immunoSEQ multiplex PCR; TCRdb's copy has only in-frame clones and lacks some. D and trimming were read from the DNA, whereas the V and J calls and clone size are those reported in that table. The sample lists some 82,000 clones, 80% to 85% seen once, with roughly two fifths in the top ten.

This rearrangement joins TRBV7-2 to TRBJ1-2; D gene ambiguous. This clonotype was obtained from a man at least 80 years old with acute or convalescent COVID-19. Sequenced: peripheral blood. The CDR3: CASSLAVARRTGYGYTF. CDR3 nucleotides: TGTGCCAGCAGCTTAGCTGTGGCGCGTCGGACTGGCTATGGCTACACCTTC.